The next 29 T cell receptor beta chains were all read from a single sample in a study of shared clonotypes between healthy human individuals (dated by TCRdb to about 2020). The protocol used for the library was the immunoSEQ multiplex PCR assay. TCRdb holds this immuneACCESS table with in-frame rearrangements only. Some clones are missing; in checked studies, unresolved V genes explain under half, and the rest has no known cause. This sample is represented by fewer than 850,000 clones; approximately 79% of them were singletons. Approximately 1.8% of the sample is taken by the ten largest. The specimen was memory CD4+ T cells sorted from blood. The intended sense of this specimen's cell subset or site label: CD45RA-negative fraction. The source is a woman between 25 and 40 years old in good health.

The chain employs TRBV2 and TRBJ2-7, with a possible D match to TRBD1 (6 bases). This CDR3 comprises 12 residues. CDR1 and CDR2 (germline): SNHLY, FYNNEI. With 8 bases removed from V and 4 bases from J, the gap between germline ends came to 12 bases. In DNA, the CDR3 is TGTGCCAGCGGTGGGGACACATACGAGCAGTACTTC. Residues: CASGGDTYEQYF.

The genes are TRBV7-2 and TRBJ2-7, with D uncertain. V gave up 5 bases and J gave up 3 bases, with 20 bases separating them. CDR3 length: 16 amino acids. CDR1 and CDR2 from the germline V gene are SGHTA and FQGNSA. CDR3 sequence reads: CASSRNALTNNYEQYF. For the CDR3, the DNA is TGTGCCAGCAGCCGTAATGCATTGACGAACAACTACGAGCAGTACTTC.

The rearrangement joins TRBV7-9 to TRBJ2-5; 7 bases align to TRBD1. CDR1 and CDR2 (germline): SEHNR, FQNEAQ (reference sequence). After removal of 3 bases from V and 4 bases from J, the junction contained 11 bases not matched to a gene. This CDR3 is built from 16 residues. CDR3 bases: TGTGCCAGCAGCTTCGGCGCCACAGGGGATGGAGAGACCCAGTACTTC. The encoded protein is CASSFGATGDGETQYF.

The gene calls are TRBV7-2 and TRBJ2-7; 8 bases match TRBD2. The CDR3 is 16 residues long. From germline, CDR1 is SGHTA and CDR2 FQGNSA. Trimming at V came to 5 bases and at J to 4 bases, leaving 13 bases not matched to a gene. The CDR3 bases are TGTGCCAGCAGCGAAAGGGGAGGAACGGGAGGGTACGAGCAGTACTTC. Its protein product is CASSERGGTGGYEQYF.

The chain has TRBV5-1 and TRBJ2-1; a possible D gene is TRBD2 (5 bases). The CDR3 covers 15 residues. The V gene's germline CDR1 is SGHRS and CDR2 YFSETQ. The ends were cut back, 4 bases at V and 0 bases at J, with 11 bases in the middle. The CDR3 DNA reads as TGCGCCAGCAGCATACTAGGAAGCTCCTACAATGAGCAGTTCTTC. Amino acid sequence: CASSILGSSYNEQFF. Full variable domain (missing parts from reference TRBV5-1 and TRBJ2-1): KAGVTQTPRYLIKTRGQQVTLSCSPISGHRSVSWYQQTPGQGLQFLFEYFSETQRNKGNFPGRFSGRQFSNSRSEMNVSTLELGDSALYLCASSILGSSYNEQFFGPGTRLTVL.

This clone was observed many times. The J gene is TRBJ1-1, the V gene TRBV29-1; 7 nucleotides line up with TRBD1. V gave up 5 bases and J gave up 4 bases; unmatched junction bases: 7. The length of the CDR3 is 13 residues. The germline gives CDR1 SQVTM, CDR2 ANQGSEA. In nucleotides, the CDR3 is TGCAGCGTTTCGAGGGGGCGAGTCACTGAAGCTTTCTTT. Its protein product is CSVSRGRVTEAFF.

J is TRBJ2-7 and V is TRBV15; 8 positions match TRBD2. J was trimmed by 4 bases and V by 2 bases; bases with no gene match: 10. Per germline, CDR1 LNHNV and CDR2 YYDKDF (reference sequence). The CDR3 covers 16 residues. The CDR3 region is CATSRRPGTSSYEQYF. The CDR3 bases are TGTGCCACCAGCAGAAGACCCGGGACTAGTTCTTACGAGCAGTACTTC.

The genes are TRBV6-1 and TRBJ2-1; the match to TRBD2 covers 15 bases. CDR1 and CDR2 (germline): MNHNS, SASEGT. The V and J ends lost 2 bases and 8 bases, in that order; junction bases with no gene match: 4. There are 16 residues in the CDR3. CDR3 loop: CASSEWTSGRADEQFF. DNA of the CDR3: TGTGCCAGCAGTGAATGGACTAGCGGGAGGGCCGATGAGCAGTTCTTC.

This clone was counted many times. The chain couples TRBV4-1 to TRBJ2-2; D uncertain. The V gene's germline CDR1 is MGHRA and CDR2 YSYEKL. The ends were cut back, 2 bases at V and 5 bases at J, with 3 bases in the middle. CDR3 length: 12 residues. CDR3 amino acids: CASSQRTGELFF. The CDR3 DNA sequence: TGCGCCAGCAGCCAAAGAACCGGGGAGCTGTTTTTT.

The chain is built from TRBV28 and TRBJ2-2, with D perhaps matching TRBD1 or TRBD2 (5 bases each). CDR1 MDHEN and CDR2 SYDVKM come from the germline V gene. The CDR3 is made up of 14 amino acids. Trimming removed 4 bases from V and 2 bases from J, with 8 bases in between. The CDR3 DNA sequence: TGTGCCAGCAGTTCCGGGACCAACACCGGGGAGCTGTTTTTT. The encoded protein is CASSSGTNTGELFF. Full variable domain (missing parts from reference TRBV28 and TRBJ2-2): DVKVTQSSRYLVKRTGEKVFLECVQDMDHENMFWYRQDPGLGLRLIYFSYDVKMKEKGDIPEGYSVSREKKERFSLILESASTNQTSMYLCASSSGTNTGELFFGEGSRLTVL.

The rearrangement links TRBV6-1 to TRBJ2-7; 11 bases are a match to TRBD2. Germline lookup yields CDR1 MNHNS and CDR2 SASEGT. The CDR3 consists of 17 residues. The J segment lost 7 bases and the V segment lost 0 bases, leaving 11 bases of the junction unmatched. The CDR3: CASSEARASGRPREQYF. The CDR3 nucleotides read TGTGCCAGCAGTGAAGCGAGAGCTAGCGGGAGGCCCAGGGAGCAGTACTTC.

This clone was recorded a few times. The chain couples TRBV6-4 to TRBJ2-1, with 12 bases identical to TRBD1. The CDR3 runs to 17 residues. Trimming at V came to 6 bases and at J to 10 bases, leaving 16 bases not matched to a gene. The germline V gene encodes CDR1 MRHNA and CDR2 SNTAGT. The CDR3 bases are TGTGCCAGCAGCGAACTAGACCGGGACAGGGGGCGATTCGAGCAGTTCTTC. This translates into CASSELDRDRGRFEQFF.

The chain employs TRBV6-5 and TRBJ2-7, with 7 bases aligning to TRBD1. The V and J ends lost 6 bases and 5 bases, in that order; junction bases with no gene match: 4. CDR1 and CDR2 from the germline V gene are MNHEY and SVGAGI. CDR3 length: 12 amino acids. CDR3 loop: CASRGTVHEQYF. Written as DNA, the CDR3 is TGTGCCAGCAGGGGGACAGTCCACGAGCAGTACTTC.

J is TRBJ1-2 and V is TRBV19; TRBD1 agrees at 9 bases. The CDR3 extends over 13 amino acids. The V and J ends lost 9 bases and 5 bases, in that order; junction bases with no gene match: 7. From germline, CDR1 is LNHDA and CDR2 SQIVND (reference sequence). The CDR3 here is CASGTGSYYGYTF. Here the CDR3 DNA reads TGTGCCAGCGGGACAGGGTCTTATTATGGCTACACCTTC.

V gene TRBV27 combines with J gene TRBJ1-1; no definite D call. This CDR3 spans 16 amino acids. Germline V gene data show CDR1 as MNHEY and CDR2 as SMNVEV (reference sequence). The germline V and J ends were trimmed by 10 bases and 7 bases, with 28 bases remaining between them. CDR3 in amino acids: CATKKEGRLSSGEAFF. CDR3 nucleotides: TGTGCCACCAAAAAAGAAGGTCGGCTTTCCTCCGGTGAAGCTTTCTTT.

As regards this clone: This sample includes further DNA sequences coding for the same CDR3. The rearrangement joins TRBV28 to TRBJ1-2; D remains ambiguous. The CDR3 is 14 amino acids. Trimming took 3 bases from V and 0 from J, leaving 8 bases between them. CDR1 MDHEN and CDR2 SYDVKM come from the germline V gene. The chain's CDR3 is CASSFGGTNYGYTF. DNA for the CDR3: TGTGCCAGCAGTTTCGGCGGGACTAACTATGGCTACACCTTC.

The V gene is TRBV19, the J gene TRBJ2-5, with 9 bases fitting TRBD1. In germline, CDR1 is LNHDA, CDR2 SQIVND (reference sequence). This CDR3 is 16 amino acids long. The trim removed 0 bases at V and 2 bases at J, leaving 4 bases unmatched. The CDR3 here is CASSIEPGQGQETQYF. CDR3 DNA sequence: TGTGCCAGTAGTATAGAACCGGGACAGGGACAAGAGACCCAGTACTTC.

J is TRBJ2-7 and V is TRBV29-1; the D call may be TRBD1 or TRBD2 (5 bases each). Trimming removed 4 bases at V and 7 bases at J, with 11 bases between. CDR1 is SQVTM, CDR2 ANQGSEA, per germline. The CDR3 runs to 11 residues. CDR3 sequence: CSVAGTGEQYF. DNA of the CDR3: TGCAGCGTTGCCGGGACGGGGGAGCAGTACTTC.

This chain joins TRBV19 and TRBJ1-2; D unclear. CDR3 length: 13 amino acids. Germline CDR1 LNHDA, CDR2 SQIVND (reference sequence). The V end was cut by 5 bases, the J end by 3 bases, with 10 bases between. The CDR3: CASSLERDYGYTF. In DNA, the CDR3 is TGTGCCAGTAGTCTCGAAAGGGACTATGGCTACACCTTC. Looking up the rest from reference TRBV19 and TRBJ1-2 gives the full variable domain: DGGITQSPKYLFRKEGQNVTLSCEQNLNHDAMYWYRQDPGQGLRLIYYSQIVNDFQKGDIAEGYSVSREKKESFPLTVTSAQKNPTAFYLCASSLERDYGYTFGSGTRLTVV.

To note about this clone: This CDR3 is also generated by other DNA sequences in the sample. V gene TRBV27 combines with J gene TRBJ2-5, with D maybe TRBD2 (5 bases). V shed 2 bases and J shed 5 bases, with 9 bases lying between them. CDR3 length: 13 residues. Germline V gives CDR1 MNHEY, CDR2 SMNVEV (reference sequence). In DNA, the CDR3 is TGTGCCAGCAGTTTAAGAGGGCGCGAGACCCAGTACTTC. Translating it yields CASSLRGRETQYF.

This clone has a handful of counts. V gene TRBV28 combines with J gene TRBJ2-7; 12 bases align to TRBD2. The J segment lost 0 bases and the V segment lost 6 bases, leaving 6 bases of the junction unmatched. The length of the CDR3 is 16 residues. Germline V lookup: CDR1 MDHEN, CDR2 SYDVKM. The CDR3 here is CASSSTTSGSSYEQYF. CDR3 in DNA: TGTGCCAGCAGCTCCACGACTAGCGGGAGCTCCTACGAGCAGTACTTC.

A word on this clone: This sample includes further DNA sequences coding for the same CDR3. This sequence joins TRBV28 and TRBJ1-2; D is undetermined. This CDR3 is 11 amino acids long. Germline V gene sequence: CDR1 MDHEN, CDR2 SYDVKM. V shed 5 bases and J shed 1 base, with 2 bases lying between them. In DNA, the CDR3 is TGTGCCAGCAGTAATAACTATGGCTACACCTTC. Its protein is CASSNNYGYTF.

The V call is TRBV2, the J call TRBJ1-3; tentatively, D is TRBD1 (6 bases). The CDR3 contains 15 residues. Germline CDR1 SNHLY, CDR2 FYNNEI. Trimming cost V 4 bases and J 1 base, with 11 bases left between them. The CDR3 DNA reads TGTGCCAGCAGTGCTACAGGGAGATCTGGAAACACCATATATTTT. Its protein is CASSATGRSGNTIYF.

The chain couples TRBV19 to TRBJ2-7; 8 nucleotides align to TRBD1. The J segment lost 0 bases and the V segment lost 7 bases, leaving 8 bases of the junction unmatched. Looked up from germline, CDR1 is LNHDA and CDR2 is SQIVND (reference sequence). The CDR3 is 15 amino acids. DNA of the CDR3: TGTGCCAGTATGCTGGGGACAGGCCTCTCCTACGAGCAGTACTTC. Translation gives CASMLGTGLSYEQYF.

This clone was seen a handful of times. The rearrangement joins TRBV5-1 to TRBJ2-1; D is perhaps TRBD1 (6 bases). The germline V and J ends were trimmed by 3 bases and 10 bases, with 17 bases remaining between them. In germline, CDR1 is SGHRS, CDR2 YFSETQ. The CDR3 is made up of 14 amino acids. The CDR3 loop is CASSSSKGHSEQFF. CDR3 nucleotide sequence: TGCGCCAGCAGCTCCTCCAAGGGACACTCGGAGCAGTTCTTC.

The chain links TRBV5-1 to TRBJ2-7; 9 nucleotides line up with TRBD1. Trimming took 0 bases from V and 5 from J; bases not matched to a gene: 6. Germline-derived CDR1 and CDR2 are SGHRS and YFSETQ. The CDR3 runs to 15 residues. As DNA, the CDR3 is TGCGCCAGCAGCTTGGGGGACAGGGATTTCAACGAGCAGTACTTC. It is translated as CASSLGDRDFNEQYF.

The V and J genes are TRBV7-2 and TRBJ2-1; D perhaps matches TRBD2 (5 bases). Trimming cost V 4 bases and J 9 bases, with 25 bases left between them. Looked up from germline, CDR1 is SGHTA and CDR2 is FQGNSA. The CDR3 is 17 amino acids. The DNA for the CDR3 is TGTGCCAGCAGCTCCCAGCGTTCTCGCGGGCGGGTCGGTGAGCAGTTCTTC. The encoded protein is CASSSQRSRGRVGEQFF.

The gene calls are TRBV4-1 and TRBJ2-1; TRBD2 matches 11 bases. V lost 6 bases to trimming and J lost 2 bases; unmatched junction nucleotides: 6. From germline, CDR1 is MGHRA and CDR2 YSYEKL. The length of the CDR3 is 16 residues. This CDR3 is CASSPGTSGPYNEQFF. CDR3 nucleotides: TGCGCCAGCAGTCCCGGGACTAGCGGACCCTACAATGAGCAGTTCTTC.

This clone was seen a single time. The CDR3 loop reads CASKRGGYSNQPQHF. The CDR3, as DNA: TGTGCCAGTAAAAGGGGAGGCTATAGCAATCAGCCCCAGCATTTT. The rearrangement links TRBV19 to TRBJ1-5; D perhaps matches TRBD1 (5 bases). In germline, CDR1 is LNHDA, CDR2 SQIVND (reference sequence). The germline V and J ends were trimmed by 7 bases and 0 bases, with 13 bases remaining between them. The CDR3 has 15 amino acids.